Listed below are T cell receptor beta chains from one sample, sequenced in a study of T cells in narcolepsy. TCRdb's table, derived via immunoSEQ multiplex PCR, lists solely in-frame clones and lacks some. Of fewer than 40,000 clones in the sample, more than 65% are singletons; the top ten hold approximately 2.2%. Sequenced: memory (CD45RA-) CD4+ T cells from blood. These TCRs come from a human donor in good health. Each CDR3 is given with its conserved first and last residue. A D gene is named only where the DNA matches it firmly. Clone size appears in some rows only: once, few, many, or a class for an expanded clone.

v_call	clone_size	j_call	d_call	cdr3_nt	cdr3_aa
TRBV9	.	TRBJ1-3	.	TGTGCCAGCAGCTCGGGACGGAGCTCTGGAAACACCATATATTTT	CASSSGRSSGNTIYF
TRBV30	.	TRBJ2-5	.	TGTGCCTGGGGAGAGGGCTTGGAGACCCAGTACTTC	CAWGEGLETQYF
TRBV5-1	few	TRBJ2-2	.	TGCGCCAGCAGCTTGACAGTGAGGGGGGCGACCGGGGAGCTGTTTTTT	CASSLTVRGATGELFF
TRBV5-6	.	TRBJ2-7	TRBD2	TGTGCCAGCAGCTCGGGACTAGCGGGGTCCCACGAGCAGTACTTC	CASSSGLAGSHEQYF
TRBV6-5	.	TRBJ1-2	TRBD1	TGTGCCAGCAGTTACCCAGTAGGGACAGAATCCTATGGCTACACCTTC	CASSYPVGTESYGYTF
TRBV7-6	few	TRBJ2-7	TRBD2	TGTGCCAGCAGCCTTGGAGAGGGGAGGGGATTCTACGAGCAGTACTTC	CASSLGEGRGFYEQYF
TRBV5-1	.	TRBJ1-2	.	TGCGCCAGCAGCCCGCGCCTCCAGGGGCCGACCGACTATGGCTACACCTTC	CASSPRLQGPTDYGYTF
TRBV5-1	.	TRBJ1-4	.	TGCGCCAGCAGCCCGGAGGCCGGGTGGCAAAATGAAAAACTGTTTTTT	CASSPEAGWQNEKLFF
TRBV18	.	TRBJ2-5	.	TGTGCCAGCTCCCAGACTGCCCAAGAGACCCAGTACTTC	CASSQTAQETQYF
TRBV11-1	.	TRBJ1-4	.	TGTGCCAGCAGCCGAGGAGGACAGACTGCAACTAATGAAAAACTGTTTTTT	CASSRGGQTATNEKLFF
TRBV5-1	.	TRBJ2-7	.	TGCGCCAGCAGCTTGGAGGGGCTTTACGAGCAGTACTTC	CASSLEGLYEQYF
TRBV18	.	TRBJ2-1	.	TGTGCCAGCTCACTTGGGTCCAACAATGAGCAGTTCTTC	CASSLGSNNEQFF
TRBV7-2	.	TRBJ2-3	TRBD2	TGTGCCAGCAGCGATAGCGGGAGGTTGGATACGCAGTATTTT	CASSDSGRLDTQYF
TRBV5-1	.	TRBJ2-6	.	TGCGCCAGCAGCACCGAGAGTGGGGCCAACGTCCTGACTTTC	CASSTESGANVLTF
TRBV5-6	.	TRBJ2-7	TRBD1	TGTGCCAGCAGCTTGGATAGGGGGCTATACGAGCAGTACTTC	CASSLDRGLYEQYF
TRBV6-1	.	TRBJ2-3	.	TGTGCCAGCAAGACAGTGACTGGCACAGATACGCAGTATTTT	CASKTVTGTDTQYF
TRBV19	.	TRBJ1-5	.	TGTGCCAGTAGTATCGACACCCATCAGCCCCAGCATTTT	CASSIDTHQPQHF
TRBV6-5	once	TRBJ1-1	.	TGTGCCAGCAGTTCAGAACGGGTCAGTTTGAACACTGAAGCTTTCTTT	CASSSERVSLNTEAFF
TRBV9	.	TRBJ1-4	.	TGTGCCAGCAGCCCGCAGGGAGCCGGTGAAAAACTGTTTTTT	CASSPQGAGEKLFF
TRBV11-2	.	TRBJ2-7	.	TGTGCCAGCAGCTTAGCGCCTCCCCCGGTCGAGCAGTACTTC	CASSLAPPPVEQYF
TRBV29-1	.	TRBJ2-1	TRBD2	TGCAGCTGGACTAGCGCGGGTTCTGAGCAGTTCTTC	CSWTSAGSEQFF
TRBV7-2	.	TRBJ1-1	.	TGTGCCAGCAGCTCACAGGGCGGGAGCACTGAAGCTTTCTTT	CASSSQGGSTEAFF